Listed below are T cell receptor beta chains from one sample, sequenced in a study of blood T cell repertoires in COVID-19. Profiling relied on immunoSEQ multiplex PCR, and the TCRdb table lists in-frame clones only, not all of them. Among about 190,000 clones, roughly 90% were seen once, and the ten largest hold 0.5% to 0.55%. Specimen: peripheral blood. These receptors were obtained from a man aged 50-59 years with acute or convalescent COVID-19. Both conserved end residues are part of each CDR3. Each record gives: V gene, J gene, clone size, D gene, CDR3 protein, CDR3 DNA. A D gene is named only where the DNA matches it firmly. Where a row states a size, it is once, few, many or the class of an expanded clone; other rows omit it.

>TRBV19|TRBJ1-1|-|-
CASSTIRVNTEAFF
TGTGCCAGTAGCACAATTCGGGTGAACACTGAAGCTTTCTTT
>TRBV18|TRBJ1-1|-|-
CASSPAPTGNTEAFF
TGTGCCAGCTCACCAGCCCCCACAGGGAACACTGAAGCTTTCTTT
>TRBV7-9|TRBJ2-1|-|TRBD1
CASSPGQGRPYNEQFF
TGTGCCAGCAGCCCCGGACAGGGGCGACCGTACAATGAGCAGTTCTTC
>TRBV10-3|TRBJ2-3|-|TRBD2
CAISLLAGGPSTDTQYF
TGTGCCATCAGTCTGCTAGCGGGAGGGCCCTCGACAGATACGCAGTATTTT
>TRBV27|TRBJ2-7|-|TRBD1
CASSTQGEQYF
TGTGCCAGCAGCACACAGGGGGAGCAGTACTTC
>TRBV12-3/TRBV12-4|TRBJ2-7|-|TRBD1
CASSRTGAYEQYF
TGTGCCAGCAGTCGGACAGGGGCCTACGAGCAGTACTTC
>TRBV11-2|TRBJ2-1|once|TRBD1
CASSSQGADEQFF
TGTGCCAGCAGCTCTCAGGGGGCTGATGAGCAGTTCTTC
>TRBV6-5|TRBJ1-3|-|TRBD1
CASIWDSSGNTIYF
TGTGCCAGCATCTGGGACAGCTCTGGAAACACCATATATTTT
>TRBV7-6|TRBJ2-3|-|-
CASSITGSTDTQYF
TGTGCCAGCAGCATAACAGGGTCCACAGATACGCAGTATTTT
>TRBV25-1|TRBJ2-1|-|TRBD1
CASSDYSGTGVYNEQFF
TGTGCCAGCAGTGATTACTCCGGGACAGGGGTATACAATGAGCAGTTCTTC
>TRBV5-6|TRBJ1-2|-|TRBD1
CASSSTGVPYGYTF
TGTGCCAGCAGCTCGACAGGGGTCCCCTATGGCTACACCTTC
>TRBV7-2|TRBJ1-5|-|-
CASSLQDNQPQHF
TGTGCCAGCAGCTTGCAGGACAATCAGCCCCAGCATTTT